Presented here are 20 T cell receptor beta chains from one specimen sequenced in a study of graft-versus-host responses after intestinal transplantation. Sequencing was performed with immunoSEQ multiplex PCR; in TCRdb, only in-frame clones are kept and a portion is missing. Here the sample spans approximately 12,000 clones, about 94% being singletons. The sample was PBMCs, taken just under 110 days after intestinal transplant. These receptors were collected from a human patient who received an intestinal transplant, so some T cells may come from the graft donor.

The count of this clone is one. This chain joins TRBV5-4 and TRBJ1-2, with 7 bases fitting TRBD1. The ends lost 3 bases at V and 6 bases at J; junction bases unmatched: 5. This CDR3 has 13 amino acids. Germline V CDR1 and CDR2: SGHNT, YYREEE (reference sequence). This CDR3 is CASSWDSINGYTF. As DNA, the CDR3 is TGTGCCAGCAGCTGGGACAGTATAAATGGCTACACCTTC.

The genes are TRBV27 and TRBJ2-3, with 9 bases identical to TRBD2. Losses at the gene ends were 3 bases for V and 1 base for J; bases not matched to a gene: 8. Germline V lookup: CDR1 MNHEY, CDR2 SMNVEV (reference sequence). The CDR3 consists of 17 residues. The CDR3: CASSFRSSGTRTDTQYF. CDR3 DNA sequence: TGTGCCAGCAGTTTTCGCTCTAGCGGGACGCGCACAGATACGCAGTATTTT.

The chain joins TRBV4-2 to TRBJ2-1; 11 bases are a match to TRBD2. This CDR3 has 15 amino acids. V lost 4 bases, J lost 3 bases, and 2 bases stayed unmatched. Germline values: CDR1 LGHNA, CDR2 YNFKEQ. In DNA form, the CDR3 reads TGTGCCAGCAGCCCGGGACTAGCGGACTACAATGAGCAGTTCTTC. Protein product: CASSPGLADYNEQFF.

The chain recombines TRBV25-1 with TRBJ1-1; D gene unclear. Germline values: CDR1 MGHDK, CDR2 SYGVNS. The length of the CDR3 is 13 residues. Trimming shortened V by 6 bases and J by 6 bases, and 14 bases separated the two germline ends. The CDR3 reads CASSLGIVAEAFF. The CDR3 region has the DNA TGTGCCAGCAGCTTGGGCATCGTAGCTGAAGCTTTCTTT.

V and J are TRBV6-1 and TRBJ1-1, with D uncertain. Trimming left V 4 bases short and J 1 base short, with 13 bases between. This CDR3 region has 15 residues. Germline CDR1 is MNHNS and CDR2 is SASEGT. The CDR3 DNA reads TGTGCCAGCAGTGCGTCCCGGGGAAAGAACACTGAAGCTTTCTTT. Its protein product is CASSASRGKNTEAFF.

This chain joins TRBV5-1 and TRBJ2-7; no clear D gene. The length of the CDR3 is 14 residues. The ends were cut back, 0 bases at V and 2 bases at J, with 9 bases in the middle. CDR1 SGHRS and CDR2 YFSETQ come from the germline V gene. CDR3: CASSLDPDAYEQYF. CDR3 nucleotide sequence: TGCGCCAGCAGCTTGGATCCGGATGCCTACGAGCAGTACTTC.

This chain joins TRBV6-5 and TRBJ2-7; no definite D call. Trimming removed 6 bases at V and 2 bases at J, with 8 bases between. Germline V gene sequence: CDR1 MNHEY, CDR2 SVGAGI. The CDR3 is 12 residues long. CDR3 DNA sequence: TGTGCCAGCAGGAGATTACCCTACGAGCAGTACTTC. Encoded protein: CASRRLPYEQYF.

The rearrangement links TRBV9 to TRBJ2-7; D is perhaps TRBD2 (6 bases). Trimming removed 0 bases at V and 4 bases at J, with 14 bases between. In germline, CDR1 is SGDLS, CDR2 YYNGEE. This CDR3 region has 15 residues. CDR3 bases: TGTGCCAGCAGCGTAGGGGGAGGCGGCCGGTACGAGCAGTACTTC. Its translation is CASSVGGGGRYEQYF. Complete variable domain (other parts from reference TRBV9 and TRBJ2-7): DSGVTQTPKHLITATGQRVTLRCSPRSGDLSVYWYQQSLDQGLQFLIQYYNGEERAKGNILERFSAQQFPDLHSELNLSSLELGDSALYFCASSVGGGGRYEQYFGPGTRLTVT.

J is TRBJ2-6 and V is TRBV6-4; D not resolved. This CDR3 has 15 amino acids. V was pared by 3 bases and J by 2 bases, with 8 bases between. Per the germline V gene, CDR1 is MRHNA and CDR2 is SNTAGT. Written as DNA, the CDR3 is TGTGCCAGCAGTGAGGGTTCCACTGGGGCCAACGTCCTGACTTTC. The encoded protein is CASSEGSTGANVLTF.

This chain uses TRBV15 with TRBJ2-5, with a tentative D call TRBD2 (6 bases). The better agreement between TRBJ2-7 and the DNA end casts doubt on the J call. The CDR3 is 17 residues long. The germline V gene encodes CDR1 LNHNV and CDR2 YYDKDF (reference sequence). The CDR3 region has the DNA TGTGCCACCAGCAGAGATCGGAGGGCAAGGTTTGCCTACGAGCAGTACTTC. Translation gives CATSRDRRARFAYEQYF.

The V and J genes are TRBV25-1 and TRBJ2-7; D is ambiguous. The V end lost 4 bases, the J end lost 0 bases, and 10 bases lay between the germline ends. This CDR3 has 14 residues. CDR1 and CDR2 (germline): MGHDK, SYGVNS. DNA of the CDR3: TGTGCCAGCAGTGTTGAGACGGACTCCTACGAGCAGTACTTC. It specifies CASSVETDSYEQYF.

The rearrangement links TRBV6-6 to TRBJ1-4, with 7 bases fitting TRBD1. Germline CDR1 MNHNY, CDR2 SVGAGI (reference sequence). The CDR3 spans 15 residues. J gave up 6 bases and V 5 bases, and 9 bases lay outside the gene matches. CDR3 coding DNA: TGTGCCAGCAGTACAGGGCCGACAGGGCATGAAAAACTGTTTTTT. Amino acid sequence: CASSTGPTGHEKLFF.

CDR3 coding DNA: TGTGCCAGCAGTTTATGCCAGGGTTGCGAGCAGTACTTC. As protein: CASSLCQGCEQYF. The rearrangement joins TRBV28 to TRBJ2-7, with a weak D call TRBD1 (5 bases). V was trimmed by 0 bases and J by 6 bases, leaving 9 bases between them. The CDR3 loop spans 13 amino acids. From germline, CDR1 is MDHEN and CDR2 SYDVKM.

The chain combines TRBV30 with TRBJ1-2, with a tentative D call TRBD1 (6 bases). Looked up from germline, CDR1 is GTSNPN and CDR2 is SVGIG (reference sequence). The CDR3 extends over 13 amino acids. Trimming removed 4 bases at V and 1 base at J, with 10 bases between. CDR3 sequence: CAWTLQGNYGYTF. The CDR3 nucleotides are TGTGCCTGGACCCTACAGGGTAACTATGGCTACACCTTC. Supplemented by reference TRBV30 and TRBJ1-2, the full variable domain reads SQTIHQWPATLVQPVGSPLSLECTVEGTSNPNLYWYRQAAGRGLQLLFYSVGIGQISSEVPQNLSASRPQDRQFILSSKKLLLSDSGFYLCAWTLQGNYGYTFGSGTRLTVV.

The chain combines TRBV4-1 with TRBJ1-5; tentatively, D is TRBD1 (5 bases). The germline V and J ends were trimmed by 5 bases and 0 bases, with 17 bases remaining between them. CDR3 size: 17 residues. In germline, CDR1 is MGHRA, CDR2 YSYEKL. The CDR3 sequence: CASSLAGGISSNQPQHF. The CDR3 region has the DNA TGCGCCAGCAGCTTAGCGGGGGGAATCTCTAGCAATCAGCCCCAGCATTTT.

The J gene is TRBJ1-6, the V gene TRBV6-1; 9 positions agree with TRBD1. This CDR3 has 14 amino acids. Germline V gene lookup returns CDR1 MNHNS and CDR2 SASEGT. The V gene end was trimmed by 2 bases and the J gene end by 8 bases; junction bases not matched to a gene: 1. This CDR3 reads CASSETGGHSPLHF. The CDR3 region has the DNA TGTGCCAGCAGTGAAACAGGGGGCCATTCACCCCTCCACTTT.

CDR3 amino acids: CASWSRGPWDTQYF. Here the CDR3 DNA reads TGCGCCAGCTGGAGCAGGGGGCCTTGGGATACGCAGTATTTT. This sequence joins TRBV10-2 and TRBJ2-3, with TRBD1 matching over 8 bases. Losses at the gene ends were 8 bases for V and 6 bases for J; bases not matched to a gene: 10. CDR1 is WSHSY and CDR2 is SAAADI in the germline V gene. This CDR3 contains 14 residues.

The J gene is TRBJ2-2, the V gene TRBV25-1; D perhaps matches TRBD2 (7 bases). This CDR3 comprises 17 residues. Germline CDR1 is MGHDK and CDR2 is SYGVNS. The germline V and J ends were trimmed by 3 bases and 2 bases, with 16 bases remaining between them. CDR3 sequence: CASSESIGGLNTGELFF. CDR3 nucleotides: TGTGCCAGCAGTGAGTCTATAGGGGGACTAAACACCGGGGAGCTGTTTTTT.

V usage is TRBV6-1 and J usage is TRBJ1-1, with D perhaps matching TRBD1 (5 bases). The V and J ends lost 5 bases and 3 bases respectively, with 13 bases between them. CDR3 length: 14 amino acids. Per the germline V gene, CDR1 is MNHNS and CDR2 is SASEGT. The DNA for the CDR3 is TGTGCCAGCAGTCATCAGGGAGGGGACACTGAAGCTTTCTTT. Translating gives CASSHQGGDTEAFF.

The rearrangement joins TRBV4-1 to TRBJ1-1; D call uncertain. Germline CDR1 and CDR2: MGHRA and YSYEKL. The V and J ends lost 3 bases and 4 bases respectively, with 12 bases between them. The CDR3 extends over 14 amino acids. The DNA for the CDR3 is TGCGCCAGCAGCCAGAATCAGGTGAGCACTGAAGCTTTCTTT. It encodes CASSQNQVSTEAFF.